These T cell receptor beta chains were read from a single sample in a study of blood T cell repertoires in COVID-19. Clones were read by immunoSEQ multiplex PCR, and TCRdb kept only the in-frame ones, dropping some. The sample consists of about 140,000 clones, less than 90% of them appearing once. The specimen sequenced was peripheral blood. These receptors came from a man aged 25-45 years with COVID-19, enrolled during active disease. Each CDR3 is given with its conserved first and last residue. Each record gives: V gene, D gene, J gene, clone size, CDR3 protein, CDR3 DNA. The D gene is left open where the match is weak. The size of a clone is reported for some rows only, either as once, few or many, or as a class for expanded clones.

V gene: TRBV7-8
D gene: .
J gene: TRBJ1-5
clone size: .
CDR3 protein: CASSLVSGVNQPQHF
CDR3 DNA: TGTGCCAGCAGCTTAGTTAGCGGGGTCAATCAGCCCCAGCATTTT

V gene: TRBV11-1
D gene: TRBD2
J gene: TRBJ2-7
clone size: .
CDR3 protein: CASSLVSGGRAEQYF
CDR3 DNA: TGTGCCAGCAGCTTAGTATCCGGCGGGAGGGCCGAGCAGTACTTC

V gene: TRBV5-4
D gene: TRBD2
J gene: TRBJ2-7
clone size: .
CDR3 protein: CASSSMGLVYEQYF
CDR3 DNA: TGTGCCAGCAGCTCCATGGGACTAGTCTACGAGCAGTACTTC

V gene: TRBV10-1
D gene: .
J gene: TRBJ1-5
clone size: .
CDR3 protein: CASSESGRGQPQHF
CDR3 DNA: TGCGCCAGCAGTGAGTCCGGCCGCGGCCAGCCCCAGCATTTT

V gene: TRBV25-1
D gene: .
J gene: TRBJ2-2
clone size: .
CDR3 protein: CASSGWRENTGELFF
CDR3 DNA: TGTGCAAGTAGCGGTTGGAGGGAGAACACCGGGGAGCTGTTTTTT

V gene: TRBV19
D gene: .
J gene: TRBJ1-1
clone size: .
CDR3 protein: CASSRYGNTEAFF
CDR3 DNA: TGTGCCAGTAGTAGGTACGGGAACACTGAAGCTTTCTTT

V gene: TRBV28
D gene: TRBD2
J gene: TRBJ2-5
clone size: .
CDR3 protein: CASIPGGTSGQETQYF
CDR3 DNA: TGTGCCAGCATCCCCGGGGGGACTAGCGGACAAGAGACCCAGTACTTC

V gene: TRBV11-3
D gene: .
J gene: TRBJ2-7
clone size: .
CDR3 protein: CASSPTLGGEQYF
CDR3 DNA: TGTGCCAGCAGCCCCACCCTCGGAGGCGAGCAGTACTTC

V gene: TRBV3-1/TRBV3-2
D gene: .
J gene: TRBJ1-5
clone size: .
CDR3 protein: CASSQGGNSNQPQHF
CDR3 DNA: TGTGCCAGCAGCCAGGGGGGGAATAGCAATCAGCCCCAGCATTTT

V gene: TRBV10-1
D gene: TRBD2
J gene: TRBJ2-5
clone size: .
CDR3 protein: CASSETGGMRETQYF
CDR3 DNA: TGCGCCAGCAGTGAGACGGGAGGGATGAGGGAGACCCAGTACTTC

V gene: TRBV18
D gene: .
J gene: TRBJ1-2
clone size: once
CDR3 protein: CASSPGAAGALGYGYTF
CDR3 DNA: TGTGCCAGCTCACCCGGAGCCGCGGGGGCGCTGGGCTATGGCTACACCTTC

V gene: TRBV30
D gene: .
J gene: TRBJ1-2
clone size: .
CDR3 protein: CAWSVPRGSRGYTF
CDR3 DNA: TGTGCCTGGAGTGTACCCAGGGGCTCAAGGGGCTACACCTTC

V gene: TRBV4-1
D gene: TRBD2
J gene: TRBJ2-7
clone size: .
CDR3 protein: CASSQGAGAGEQYF
CDR3 DNA: TGCGCCAGCAGCCAAGGAGCGGGAGCCGGCGAGCAGTACTTC

V gene: TRBV7-9
D gene: TRBD1
J gene: TRBJ1-6
clone size: .
CDR3 protein: CASSLGDRDNSPLHF
CDR3 DNA: TGTGCCAGCAGCTTAGGGGACAGAGATAATTCACCCCTCCACTTT

V gene: TRBV18
D gene: TRBD1
J gene: TRBJ2-7
clone size: .
CDR3 protein: CASSPSDRSSYEQYF
CDR3 DNA: TGTGCCAGCTCACCTTCGGACAGGAGCTCCTACGAGCAGTACTTC

V gene: TRBV14
D gene: .
J gene: TRBJ2-1
clone size: .
CDR3 protein: CASSQVGAGNEQFF
CDR3 DNA: TGTGCCAGCAGCCAAGTGGGGGCGGGCAATGAGCAGTTCTTC

V gene: TRBV7-3
D gene: TRBD1
J gene: TRBJ2-7
clone size: .
CDR3 protein: CASSPTGGYEQYF
CDR3 DNA: TGTGCCAGCAGCCCGACAGGGGGCTACGAGCAGTACTTC

V gene: TRBV4-1
D gene: .
J gene: TRBJ2-7
clone size: few
CDR3 protein: CASSQLDRAGEQYF
CDR3 DNA: TGCGCCAGCAGCCAGCTAGACAGGGCGGGGGAGCAGTACTTC

V gene: TRBV6-5
D gene: TRBD2
J gene: TRBJ2-5
clone size: .
CDR3 protein: CASRGGETQYF
CDR3 DNA: TGTGCCAGCAGGGGAGGGGAGACCCAGTACTTC

V gene: TRBV30
D gene: .
J gene: TRBJ1-1
clone size: .
CDR3 protein: CAWRQGTLAAFF
CDR3 DNA: TGTGCCTGGAGGCAGGGAACCCTTGCAGCTTTCTTT

V gene: TRBV6-5
D gene: TRBD1
J gene: TRBJ1-5
clone size: .
CDR3 protein: CASSYSTGGGQPQHF
CDR3 DNA: TGTGCCAGCAGTTATTCTACAGGGGGTGGGCAGCCCCAGCATTTT

V gene: TRBV7-3
D gene: .
J gene: TRBJ2-2
clone size: .
CDR3 protein: CASSNQGNTGELFF
CDR3 DNA: TGTGCCAGCAGCAACCAGGGGAACACCGGGGAGCTGTTTTTT

V gene: TRBV28
D gene: TRBD1
J gene: TRBJ2-1
clone size: .
CDR3 protein: CASSFGALQGKWGEQFF
CDR3 DNA: TGTGCCAGCAGTTTCGGTGCATTACAGGGGAAGTGGGGTGAGCAGTTCTTC

V gene: TRBV7-9
D gene: TRBD1
J gene: TRBJ2-2
clone size: .
CDR3 protein: CASSLGTGVSSGELFF
CDR3 DNA: TGTGCCAGCAGCTTAGGGACAGGGGTATCATCCGGGGAGCTGTTTTTT

V gene: TRBV27
D gene: .
J gene: TRBJ1-1
clone size: .
CDR3 protein: CASSLILGGTEAFF
CDR3 DNA: TGTGCCAGCAGTTTAATCCTGGGGGGGACTGAAGCTTTCTTT

V gene: TRBV6-2/TRBV6-3
D gene: .
J gene: TRBJ1-5
clone size: .
CDR3 protein: CASSSTDYSNQPQHF
CDR3 DNA: TGTGCCAGCAGTTCGACAGATTATAGCAATCAGCCCCAGCATTTT

V gene: TRBV2
D gene: TRBD2
J gene: TRBJ2-1
clone size: .
CDR3 protein: CASSGAPGLAEFYNEQFF
CDR3 DNA: TGTGCCAGCAGTGGGGCCCCCGGCCTAGCGGAGTTCTACAATGAGCAGTTCTTC

V gene: TRBV4-1
D gene: .
J gene: TRBJ2-3
clone size: .
CDR3 protein: CAVSPPSTDTQYF
CDR3 DNA: TGCGCGGTCAGTCCACCGTCCACAGATACGCAGTATTTT

V gene: TRBV5-1
D gene: .
J gene: TRBJ2-3
clone size: .
CDR3 protein: CASSLADYFGRDTQYF
CDR3 DNA: TGCGCCAGCAGCTTGGCAGACTATTTTGGGAGGGATACGCAGTATTTT

V gene: TRBV6-4
D gene: .
J gene: TRBJ2-1
clone size: .
CDR3 protein: CASSDSPGYEQFF
CDR3 DNA: TGTGCCAGCAGTGACTCGCCAGGGTATGAGCAGTTCTTC

V gene: TRBV7-2
D gene: TRBD1
J gene: TRBJ2-7
clone size: .
CDR3 protein: CASSTGTGLTEQYF
CDR3 DNA: TGTGCCAGCAGCACCGGGACAGGGTTGACCGAGCAGTACTTC

V gene: TRBV5-1
D gene: TRBD2
J gene: TRBJ2-1
clone size: once
CDR3 protein: CASSLFTSGYTQFF
CDR3 DNA: TGCGCCAGCAGCTTGTTCACTAGCGGGTATACCCAGTTCTTC

V gene: TRBV6-5
D gene: .
J gene: TRBJ2-7
clone size: .
CDR3 protein: CASRAAFYEQYF
CDR3 DNA: TGTGCCAGCAGGGCTGCCTTCTACGAGCAGTACTTC

V gene: TRBV6-5
D gene: TRBD1
J gene: TRBJ2-1
clone size: .
CDR3 protein: CASNQDRGVSEQFF
CDR3 DNA: TGTGCCAGCAATCAGGACAGGGGAGTCAGTGAGCAGTTCTTC

V gene: TRBV19
D gene: .
J gene: TRBJ2-3
clone size: .
CDR3 protein: CASSTRGWLDTQYF
CDR3 DNA: TGTGCCAGTAGTACTAGGGGTTGGTTGGATACGCAGTATTTT

V gene: TRBV11-2
D gene: TRBD1
J gene: TRBJ2-1
clone size: .
CDR3 protein: CASSFPRTGHYNEQFF
CDR3 DNA: TGTGCCAGCAGCTTCCCTCGGACAGGACACTACAATGAGCAGTTCTTC

V gene: TRBV30
D gene: TRBD2
J gene: TRBJ2-1
clone size: .
CDR3 protein: CAWGTSGSQVAEQFF
CDR3 DNA: TGTGCCTGGGGGACTAGCGGGAGCCAAGTGGCTGAGCAGTTCTTC

V gene: TRBV27
D gene: .
J gene: TRBJ1-4
clone size: .
CDR3 protein: CASSLTPPGTGNGEKLFF
CDR3 DNA: TGTGCCAGCAGTCTAACACCCCCCGGAACAGGGAATGGTGAAAAACTGTTTTTT

V gene: TRBV5-1
D gene: .
J gene: TRBJ2-7
clone size: .
CDR3 protein: CASRPTTTYEQYF
CDR3 DNA: TGCGCCAGCAGGCCGACTACGACCTACGAGCAGTACTTC

V gene: TRBV5-1
D gene: .
J gene: TRBJ2-2
clone size: .
CDR3 protein: CASSRENTGELFF
CDR3 DNA: TGCGCCAGCAGTCGGGAGAACACCGGGGAGCTGTTTTTT

V gene: TRBV11-1
D gene: .
J gene: TRBJ2-5
clone size: .
CDR3 protein: CASSLGTPETQYF
CDR3 DNA: TGTGCCAGCAGCTTGGGGACTCCGGAGACCCAGTACTTC

V gene: TRBV14
D gene: TRBD1
J gene: TRBJ2-1
clone size: once
CDR3 protein: CASSLGQALYNEQFF
CDR3 DNA: TGTGCCAGCAGCCTGGGACAGGCCCTATACAATGAGCAGTTCTTC

V gene: TRBV7-9
D gene: .
J gene: TRBJ1-2
clone size: .
CDR3 protein: CASSLGRDYGYTF
CDR3 DNA: TGTGCCAGCAGCTTAGGCAGGGACTATGGCTACACCTTC

V gene: TRBV21-1
D gene: .
J gene: TRBJ1-4
clone size: few
CDR3 protein: CATHRKLFF
CDR3 DNA: TGTGCCACCCACAGAAAACTGTTTTTT

V gene: TRBV5-6
D gene: TRBD2
J gene: TRBJ2-7
clone size: .
CDR3 protein: CASSARGLLAGAREQYF
CDR3 DNA: TGTGCCAGCAGCGCCAGGGGACTTCTAGCGGGAGCGAGAGAGCAGTACTTC

V gene: TRBV14
D gene: .
J gene: TRBJ1-5
clone size: .
CDR3 protein: CASSHVRGSNQPQHF
CDR3 DNA: TGTGCCAGCAGCCACGTCAGGGGTAGCAATCAGCCCCAGCATTTT

V gene: TRBV10-1
D gene: TRBD1
J gene: TRBJ2-4
clone size: .
CDR3 protein: CASSPGTGGFQYF
CDR3 DNA: TGCGCCAGCAGTCCCGGGACAGGGGGCTTTCAGTACTTC

V gene: TRBV12-3/TRBV12-4
D gene: .
J gene: TRBJ1-2
clone size: .
CDR3 protein: CASSFGVGYGYTF
CDR3 DNA: TGTGCCAGCAGTTTCGGGGTAGGATATGGCTACACCTTC